A single T cell receptor beta chain is shown here with its context. CDR1 SGHAT and CDR2 FQNNGV come from the germline V gene. The CDR3 covers 16 residues. J was trimmed by 0 bases and V by 9 bases; bases with no gene match: 9. This sample was taken from a study of blood T cell repertoires in COVID-19. Study overall: Sites across the United States, Italy and Spain contributed samples from acute and convalescent COVID-19. PBMCs, B-cell-depleted T cells, or T cells were the source of the cDNA or gDNA that made up the material.

The protocol was immunoSEQ multiplex PCR, while the TCRdb copy is restricted to in-frame clones and leaves out a portion. This repertoire shows 200,000 to 250,000 clones, 85% to 90% found once; its top ten account for roughly 2.5%. The V and J genes are TRBV11-2 and TRBJ2-2, with 8 bases that match TRBD2. The origin of this receptor is a young man with COVID-19, enrolled during active disease. Sequencing was carried out using peripheral blood. Here the CDR3 reads CASSVPGLANTGELFF. In DNA form, the CDR3 reads TGTGCCAGTTCTGTTCCGGGACTAGCGAACACCGGGGAGCTGTTTTTT.